The 19 T cell receptor beta chains listed next were all sequenced from one sample in a study of molecular identifiers for immune sequencing clone quantification. Each CDR3 protein is one row after TCRdb ran MiXCR on the PCR reads. The table includes over 600,000 distinct CDR3 sequences, around 20% detected once. Source material: naive CD8+ T cells from blood, with Jurkat cell RNA spiked in. Subset indicated: FACS-sorted CD8+CD4-CCR7+CD45RA+ naive T cells. Receptor source: a human donor in good health. Some libraries in this study had Jurkat cell RNA spiked in.

Ten or more counts support this clonotype. This chain uses TRBV4-3 with TRBJ1-2; D not certain. The CDR3 is made up of 18 amino acids. The V end was cut by 0 bases, the J end by 0 bases, with 17 bases between. Germline V gives CDR1 LGHNA, CDR2 YSLEER. CDR3: CASSQDWTFSPANYGYTF. The CDR3 DNA sequence: TGCGCCAGCAGCCAAGATTGGACCTTCTCCCCAGCTAACTATGGCTACACCTTC.

V is TRBV19 and J is TRBJ2-1; 8 nucleotides line up with TRBD2. Germline V gene sequence: CDR1 LNHDA, CDR2 SQIVND (reference sequence). This CDR3 region has 15 residues. V was pared by 5 bases and J by 9 bases, with 12 bases of the junction left unmatched. Here the CDR3 reads CASSYGTRGVGEQFF. The CDR3 DNA follows: TGTGCCAGTAGTTACGGGACTAGAGGAGTAGGTGAGCAGTTCTTC.

This clonotype was picked up many times. The genes are TRBV20-1 and TRBJ2-3, with 11 bases fitting TRBD2. Germline-derived CDR1 and CDR2 are DFQATT and SNEGSKA (reference sequence). The CDR3 covers 16 residues. Germline trimming cut 0 bases from V and 3 bases from J; bases unmatched to any gene: 5. The CDR3 region is CSARDLLAGGTDTQYF. For the CDR3, the DNA is TGCAGTGCTAGAGATCTTCTAGCGGGGGGTACAGATACGCAGTATTTT.

This clonotype was picked up many times. V and J are TRBV5-6 and TRBJ1-2; D is uncertain. The CDR3 runs to 15 residues. Looked up from germline, CDR1 is SGHDT and CDR2 is YYEEEE. Between the trimmed V and J ends, which lost 0 bases and 8 bases, there was a span of 17 bases. DNA for the CDR3: TGTGCCAGCAGCTTGGTTGAGGCTGGCGGAAGGGGCTACACCTTC. It yields the protein CASSLVEAGGRGYTF.

This clonotype has a count of ten or more. The rearrangement joins TRBV6-2 or TRBV6-3 to TRBJ2-3; 13 nucleotides align to TRBD2. Germline V gives CDR1 MNHEY, CDR2 SVGEGT. The V segment lost 7 bases and the J segment 4 bases; nucleotides outside the gene matches: 2. The CDR3 runs to 14 residues. CDR3 residues: CASKLAGGSDTQYF. The CDR3 DNA reads TGTGCCAGCAAACTAGCGGGGGGGTCAGATACGCAGTATTTT.

This clonotype was counted only a few times. A much larger clone differs from this one at a single base, so this may be a read error. The J gene is TRBJ1-5, the V gene TRBV7-6; no clear D gene. Deletions cut 5 bases from V and 4 bases from J, with 15 bases between. The CDR3 sequence is 15 residues long. CDR1 is SGHVS, CDR2 FNYEAQ, per germline. CDR3 in DNA: TGTGCCAGCAGCCCCCCACCAGGAGGGAATCAGCCCCAGCATTTT. Residues: CASSPPPGGNQPQHF.

About this clonotype: This may be a read error, as it is one base from a much larger clone. The chain couples TRBV12-3 or TRBV12-4 to TRBJ2-3; TRBD1 is a possible D gene (5 bases). The CDR3 covers 17 residues. Here the CDR3 DNA reads TGTGCCAGCAGTTCCCCCGGGCAGGGTAGTAGTGTAGATACGCCGTATTTT. Amino acids: CASSSPGQGSSVDTPYF.

This clonotype showed up many times. The chain joins TRBV4-1 to TRBJ1-1; D uncertain. Deletions cut 1 base from V and 1 base from J, with 10 bases between. Germline V gene sequence: CDR1 MGHRA, CDR2 YSYEKL. The CDR3 is 15 residues long. The CDR3: CASSQVLRKNTEAFF. The CDR3 DNA reads TGCGCCAGCAGCCAAGTTTTAAGGAAGAACACTGAAGCTTTCTTT.

This clonotype was recorded many times. The rearrangement joins TRBV12-3 or TRBV12-4 to TRBJ1-4; 12 bases map to TRBD1. The CDR3 contains 16 residues. J was trimmed by 4 bases and V by 7 bases; bases with no gene match: 7. CDR3 in DNA: TGTGCCAGCAAAGGGACAGGGGGCCTTAATAATGAAAAACTGTTTTTT. Amino acid sequence: CASKGTGGLNNEKLFF.

The chain is built from TRBV19 and TRBJ2-7; D perhaps matches TRBD1 (6 bases). V was pared by 4 bases and J by 4 bases, with 11 bases between. The germline V gene has CDR1 LNHDA and CDR2 SQIVND (reference sequence). The CDR3 is 13 residues long. The CDR3 loop reads CASSRRQVYEQYF. The CDR3 DNA sequence: TGTGCCAGTAGTAGAAGACAGGTGTACGAGCAGTACTTC.

The rearrangement joins TRBV12-3 or TRBV12-4 to TRBJ2-5, with D possibly being TRBD1 or TRBD2 (5 bases each). Trimming pared 8 bases from V and 5 bases from J, leaving 15 bases between. The CDR3 sequence is 13 residues long. The CDR3 loop is CASLGEDNETQYF. For the CDR3, the DNA is TGTGCCAGCTTGGGGGAAGATAACGAGACCCAGTACTTC.

This clonotype came up a few times. V is TRBV5-6 and J is TRBJ1-3; TRBD1 aligns across 7 bases. The germline V gene encodes CDR1 SGHDT and CDR2 YYEEEE. Trimming removed 4 bases from V and 1 base from J; junction bases left unmatched: 5. The CDR3 contains 15 residues. DNA of the CDR3: TGTGCCAGCAGCGGATTGACAGGGTCTGGAAACACCATATATTTT. It translates to CASSGLTGSGNTIYF.

As to this clonotype: Possible read error: a much larger clone is one base away. This chain uses TRBV11-2 with TRBJ2-7; TRBD1 aligns across 8 bases. CDR3 length: 15 residues. Looked up from germline, CDR1 is SGHAT and CDR2 is FQNNGV. In DNA form, the CDR3 reads TGTGTCAGCAGCCAAGGACAGGGCCCAACCTACGAGCAGTACTTC. This translates into CVSSQGQGPTYEQYF. Full variable domain (remainder filled in from reference TRBV11-2 and TRBJ2-7): EAGVAQSPRYKIIEKRQSVAFWCNPISGHATLYWYQQILGQGPKLLIQFQNNGVVDDSQLPKDRFSAERLKGVDSTLKIQPAKLEDSAVYLCVSSQGQGPTYEQYFGPGTRLTVT.

This clonotype occurred many times. J is TRBJ2-2 and V is TRBV5-4, with D perhaps TRBD2 (6 bases). The CDR3 length is 14 residues. Germline V gene lookup returns CDR1 SGHNT and CDR2 YYREEE (reference sequence). V was pared by 2 bases and J by 6 bases, with 11 bases between. CDR3 in DNA: TGTGCCAGCAGCTTAGGGGACTCCCCCGGGGAGCTGTTTTTT. Its translation is CASSLGDSPGELFF.

This clonotype was detected a few times. The chain is built from TRBV28 and TRBJ2-7; 12 bases are a match to TRBD2. There are 16 residues in the CDR3. The junction had 10 bases not matched to a gene; V was cut back by 3 bases and J by 7 bases. The germline CDR1 and CDR2 sequences are MDHEN and SYDVKM. The CDR3 sequence: CASSLRLAGGLEEQYF. For the CDR3, the DNA is TGTGCCAGCAGTTTGCGTCTAGCGGGAGGGTTGGAAGAGCAGTACTTC. Drawing the rest from reference TRBV28 and TRBJ2-7, the complete variable domain is DVKVTQSSRYLVKRTGEKVFLECVQDMDHENMFWYRQDPGLGLRLIYFSYDVKMKEKGDIPEGYSVSREKKERFSLILESASTNQTSMYLCASSLRLAGGLEEQYFGPGTRLTVT.

This clonotype was seen a handful of times. At one end the junction does not follow the germline gene, possibly because of a read error. The V call is TRBV11-3, the J call TRBJ2-7; D is tentatively TRBD1 or TRBD2 (5 bases each). Germline lookup yields CDR1 SGHNT and CDR2 YENEEA. CDR3 size: 15 residues. DNA of the CDR3: TGTGCCAGCAGCTTCGGGACCCAAGGTCCCTACAAGCAGTACTTC. The encoded protein is CASSFGTQGPYKQYF.

This clonotype was detected ten times or more. The genes are TRBV28 and TRBJ2-7, with 7 bases aligning to TRBD2. CDR1 is MDHEN and CDR2 is SYDVKM in the germline V gene. This CDR3 has 14 amino acids. The V and J ends lost 4 bases and 2 bases, in that order; junction bases with no gene match: 5. The CDR3 is CASSYREAPYEQYF. The CDR3 nucleotides read TGTGCCAGCAGTTACCGGGAGGCCCCCTACGAGCAGTACTTC.

J is TRBJ1-6 and V is TRBV6-5; tentatively, D is TRBD1 (6 bases). The V end was cut by 2 bases, the J end by 10 bases, with 12 bases between. CDR1 and CDR2 from the germline V gene are MNHEY and SVGAGI. This CDR3 region has 14 residues. The CDR3 protein is CASSYEGGDSPLHF. The CDR3 DNA is TGTGCCAGCAGTTACGAGGGGGGAGACTCACCCCTCCACTTT.

Comment on this clonotype: Just one base apart from a much larger clone, this may be a read error. Here the CDR3 omits its conserved ending phenylalanine or tryptophan, so a read error is the likely source. This chain connects TRBV12-3 or TRBV12-4 to TRBJ2-7; TRBD1 might be the D (5 bases). This CDR3 comprises 12 residues. Deletions cut 3 bases from V and 3 bases from J, with 6 bases between. CDR3 sequence reads: CASSFDSYEQYL. The CDR3 region has the DNA TGTGCCAGCAGTTTCGACAGCTACGAGCAGTACCTC.